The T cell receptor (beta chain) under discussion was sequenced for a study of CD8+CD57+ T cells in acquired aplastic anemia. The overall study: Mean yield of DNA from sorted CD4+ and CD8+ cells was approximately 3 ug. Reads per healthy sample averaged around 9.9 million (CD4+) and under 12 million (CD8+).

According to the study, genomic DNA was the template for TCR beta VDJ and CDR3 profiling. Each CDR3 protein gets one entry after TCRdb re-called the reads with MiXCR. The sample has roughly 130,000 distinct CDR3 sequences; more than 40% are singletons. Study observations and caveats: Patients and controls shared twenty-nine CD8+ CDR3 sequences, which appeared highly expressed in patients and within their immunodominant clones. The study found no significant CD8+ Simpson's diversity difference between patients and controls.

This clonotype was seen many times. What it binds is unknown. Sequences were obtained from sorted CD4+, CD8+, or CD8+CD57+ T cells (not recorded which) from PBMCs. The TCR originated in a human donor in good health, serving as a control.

CDR3 residues: CASSPQAGGTEAFF. As DNA, the CDR3 is TGTGCCAGCAGCCCGCAGGCCGGGGGTACTGAAGCTTTCTTT. The gene calls are TRBV11-2 and TRBJ1-1; a weak D match, TRBD1 (5 bases). The germline CDR1 and CDR2 sequences are SGHAT and FQNNGV. Trimming took off 5 bases at V and 5 bases at J, with 15 bases between the two ends. This CDR3 region has 14 residues.